The clone carrying this T cell receptor beta chain was picked up many times. Its target is not known. Germline V CDR1 and CDR2: LGHNA, YNFKEQ. With V trimmed by 6 bases and J by 7 bases, 11 bases remained unmatched. The CDR3 has 15 residues. The entry originates in a study of Graves' ophthalmopathy and Graves' hyperthyroidism. Amplification of the TCR beta CDR3 regions used RNA transcripts (as template). HTBI primers were used in a first-round RT-PCR, which preceded a second-round multiplex PCR. TCRdb used MiXCR to reprocess the multiplex PCR reads, holding one entry per CDR3 protein. The sample contains roughly 300,000 distinct CDR3 sequences, 15% to 20% of which appear only once. Broader study findings: Ophthalmopathy progression predictions by the model showed about 79% specificity and 70.59% sensitivity.

The source material was peripheral blood. The chain couples TRBV4-2 to TRBJ2-2; 7 bases are shared with TRBD1. The source is an adult man with Graves' ophthalmopathy. This CDR3 reads CASSETTGDLGELFF. For the CDR3, the DNA is TGTGCCAGCAGTGAGACCACAGGGGATCTCGGGGAGCTGTTTTTT.